This T cell receptor (beta chain) was captured by sequencing in a study of beta chain features in type 1 diabetes. Study-level background: Cell yields, gender and age were similar in healthy donors and patients.

This clone was counted a few times. Antigen: not known. It was via CD45RO/CCR7/CD25/CD127/CD95/CD27 that CD4+ naive, central memory, regulatory and stem cell-like memory cells were sorted. Whole-study findings and limits: TCRB repertoires of naive, central memory and Treg cells appeared more similar among patients than among healthy donors. Within each of all four CD4+ subsets, Type 1 diabetes patients had TCRB CDR3s that were moderately but significantly shorter.

Reverse transcription of all isolated RNA meant that expressed TCRB transcripts were sequenced. The table came from immunoSEQ multiplex PCR; TCRdb's copy has only in-frame clones and leaves some out. The repertoire consists of 350,000 to 450,000 clones, with 11% to 15% occurring once and the leading ten covering less than 0.04%. This TCR was recovered from a man in his thirties or forties in good health. Input material: naive CD4+ T cells from blood.

CDR3 in DNA: TGCGCCAGCAGCCAAGTTTCAGCGGAAGAGACCCAGTACTTC. Protein: CASSQVSAEETQYF. The gene calls are TRBV4-1 and TRBJ2-5, with D maybe TRBD2 (5 bases). Germline values: CDR1 MGHRA, CDR2 YSYEKL. CDR3 size: 14 residues. The ends were cut back, 1 base at V and 3 bases at J, with 9 bases in the middle.